This entry concerns a single T cell receptor (beta chain). Researchers took RNA transcripts and amplified the TCR beta CDR3 regions from them. First-round RT-PCR with HTBI primers amplified the TCR CDR3 region. Each CDR3 protein is one row after TCRdb ran MiXCR on the multiplex PCR reads. The data show about 360,000 distinct CDR3 sequences, with roughly 13% seen just once and over 8.5% held by the top ten. The study left out patients who had uncontrolled infection, other autoimmune disease, pregnancy or lactation. Between the trimmed V and J ends, which lost 6 bases and 4 bases, there was a span of 18 bases. This CDR3 has 15 amino acids. CDR1 and CDR2 from the germline V gene are MDHEN and SYDVKM. This sample stems from a study of T cells in Graves' hyperthyroidism and ophthalmopathy.

The receptor was derived from a young woman with Graves' hyperthyroidism. Sequencing used blood. J is TRBJ1-2 and V is TRBV28; weak D call: TRBD1 (5 bases). The CDR3 here is CASSRGLTRRYGYTF. The CDR3 DNA follows: TGTGCCAGCAGCCGGGGACTCACCAGGCGCTATGGCTACACCTTC.